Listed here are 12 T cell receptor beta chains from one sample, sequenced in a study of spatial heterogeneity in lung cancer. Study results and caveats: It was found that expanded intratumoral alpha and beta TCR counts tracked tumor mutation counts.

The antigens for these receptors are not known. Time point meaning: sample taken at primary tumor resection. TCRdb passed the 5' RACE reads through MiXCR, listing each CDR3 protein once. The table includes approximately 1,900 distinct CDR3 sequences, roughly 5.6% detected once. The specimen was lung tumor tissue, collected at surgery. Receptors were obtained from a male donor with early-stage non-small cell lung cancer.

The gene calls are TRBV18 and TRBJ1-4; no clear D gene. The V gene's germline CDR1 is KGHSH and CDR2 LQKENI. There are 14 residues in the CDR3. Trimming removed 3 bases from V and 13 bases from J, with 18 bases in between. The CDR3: CASSPDFTMHGLFF. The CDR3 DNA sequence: TGTGCCAGCTCACCGGACTTTACAATGCATGGACTGTTTTTT. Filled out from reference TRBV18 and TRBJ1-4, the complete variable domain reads NAGVMQNPRHLVRRRGQEARLRCSPMKGHSHVYWYRQLPEEGLKFMVYLQKENIIDESGMPKERFSAEFPKEGPSILRIQQVVRGDSAAYFCASSPDFTMHGLFFGSGTQLSVL.

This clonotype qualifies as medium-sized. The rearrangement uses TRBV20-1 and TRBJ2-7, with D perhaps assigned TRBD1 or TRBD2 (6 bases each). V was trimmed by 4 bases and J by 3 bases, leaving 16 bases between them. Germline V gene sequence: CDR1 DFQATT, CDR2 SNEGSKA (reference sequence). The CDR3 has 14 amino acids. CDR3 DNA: TGCAGTGCTAAGTTTGGGGGCGGGATCTACGAGCAGTACTTC. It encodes CSAKFGGGIYEQYF.

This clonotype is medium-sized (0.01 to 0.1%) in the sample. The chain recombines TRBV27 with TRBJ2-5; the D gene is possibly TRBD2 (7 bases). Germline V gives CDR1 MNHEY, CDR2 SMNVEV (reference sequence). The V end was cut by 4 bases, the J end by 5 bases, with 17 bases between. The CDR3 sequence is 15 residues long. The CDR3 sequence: CASSSKGGRGETQYF. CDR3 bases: TGTGCCAGCAGTTCTAAGGGGGGGCGCGGGGAGACCCAGTACTTC.

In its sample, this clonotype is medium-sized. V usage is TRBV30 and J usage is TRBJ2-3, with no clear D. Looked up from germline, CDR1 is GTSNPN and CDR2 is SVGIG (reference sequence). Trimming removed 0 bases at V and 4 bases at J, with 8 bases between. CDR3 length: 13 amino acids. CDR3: CAWSVPPADTQYF. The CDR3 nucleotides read TGTGCCTGGAGTGTACCTCCAGCAGATACGCAGTATTTT.

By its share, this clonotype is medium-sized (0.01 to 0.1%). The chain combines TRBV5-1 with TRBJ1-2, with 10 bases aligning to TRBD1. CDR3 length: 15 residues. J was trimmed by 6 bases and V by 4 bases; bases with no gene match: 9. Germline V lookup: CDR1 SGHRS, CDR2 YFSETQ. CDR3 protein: CASSPEGQGWDGYTF. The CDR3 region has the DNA TGCGCCAGCAGCCCGGAGGGACAGGGGTGGGATGGCTACACCTTC. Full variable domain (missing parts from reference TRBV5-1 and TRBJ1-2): KAGVTQTPRYLIKTRGQQVTLSCSPISGHRSVSWYQQTPGQGLQFLFEYFSETQRNKGNFPGRFSGRQFSNSRSEMNVSTLELGDSALYLCASSPEGQGWDGYTFGSGTRLTVV.

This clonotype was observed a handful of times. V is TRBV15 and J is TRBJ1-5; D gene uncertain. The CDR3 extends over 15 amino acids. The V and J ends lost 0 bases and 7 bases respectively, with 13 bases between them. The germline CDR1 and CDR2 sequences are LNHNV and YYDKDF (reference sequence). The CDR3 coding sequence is TGTGCCACCAGCAGAGATGTTGCCAGTAGCCAGCCCCAGCATTTT. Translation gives CATSRDVASSQPQHF.

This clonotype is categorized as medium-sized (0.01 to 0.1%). The CDR3 here is CASSLLRGTYNEQFF. As DNA, the CDR3 is TGTGCCAGCAGCCTCCTTCGGGGGACATACAATGAGCAGTTCTTC. V is TRBV11-2 and J is TRBJ2-1; D may correspond to TRBD1 or TRBD2 (6 bases each). V dropped 5 bases and J dropped 4 bases, with 15 bases sitting between them. The CDR3 has 15 residues. The germline gives CDR1 SGHAT, CDR2 FQNNGV.

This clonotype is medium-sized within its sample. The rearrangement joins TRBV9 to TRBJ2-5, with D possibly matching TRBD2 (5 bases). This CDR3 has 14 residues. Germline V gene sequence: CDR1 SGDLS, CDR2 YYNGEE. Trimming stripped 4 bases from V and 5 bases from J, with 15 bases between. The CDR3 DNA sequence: TGTGCCAGCAGCTTCGGACTTAGCGCTGAGACCCAGTACTTC. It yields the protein CASSFGLSAETQYF.

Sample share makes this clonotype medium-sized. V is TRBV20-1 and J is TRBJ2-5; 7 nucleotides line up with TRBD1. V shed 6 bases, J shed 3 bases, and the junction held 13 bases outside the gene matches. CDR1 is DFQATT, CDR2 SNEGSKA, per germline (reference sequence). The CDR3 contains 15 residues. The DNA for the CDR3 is TGCAGTGCGAAGGCCGGGACAGCCTTAGAAGAGACCCAGTACTTC. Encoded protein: CSAKAGTALEETQYF.

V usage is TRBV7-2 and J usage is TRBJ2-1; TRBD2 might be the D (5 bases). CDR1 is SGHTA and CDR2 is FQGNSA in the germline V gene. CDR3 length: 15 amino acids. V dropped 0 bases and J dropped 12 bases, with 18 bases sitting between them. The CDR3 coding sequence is TGTGCCAGCAGCTTAGCGGGAGAGGTTTGGGCGGGGCAGTTCTTC. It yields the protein CASSLAGEVWAGQFF.

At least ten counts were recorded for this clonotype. The CDR3 nucleotides read TGTGCCAGCGAAGCGACGGACAGGGGAAATCAGCCCCAGCATTTT. This translates into CASEATDRGNQPQHF. The J gene is TRBJ1-5, the V gene TRBV6-1; TRBD1 matches at 9 bases. The CDR3 has 15 residues. CDR1 is MNHNS and CDR2 is SASEGT in the germline V gene. The J segment lost 4 bases and the V segment lost 8 bases, leaving 9 bases of the junction unmatched.

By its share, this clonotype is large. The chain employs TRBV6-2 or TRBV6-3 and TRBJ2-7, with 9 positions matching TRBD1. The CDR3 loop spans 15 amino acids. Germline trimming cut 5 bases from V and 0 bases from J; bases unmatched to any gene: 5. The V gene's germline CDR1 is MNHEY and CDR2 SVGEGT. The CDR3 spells CASSPDRGISYEQYF. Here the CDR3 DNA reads TGTGCCAGCAGTCCGGACAGGGGAATCTCCTACGAGCAGTACTTC.